This T cell receptor (beta chain) comes out of a study of cytomegalovirus exposure and HLA in healthy donors (dated by TCRdb to about 2017). Study-level background: An earlier analysis of about 530 of the donors reported about 280 Gb of sequence data and around 100 million unique TCR beta sequences obtained from 180 million or so T cells. Of the roughly 400 genotyped donors, about 84% fell in the genetic ancestry cluster associated with self-reported Caucasian donors. The T cell repertoires of around 670 subjects were profiled by immunosequencing and related to cytomegalovirus serostatus. In the later analysis, no new phenotypic data were used to find candidate immune exposures; instead, reliance was placed on TCR beta sequences and their occurrence across donors. Typing coverage differed by locus: A, B, C, DRB1 and DQB1 were typed in about 620-630 donors, DQA1 in 500 to 550, DPA1 in 606, and DPB1 in 450 to 480. The study was designed to test whether signatures of past pathogen exposure could be identified by cataloging public T cell receptors. Among a few hundred genotyped donors of the cohort, an average of approximately 230,000 unique TCR beta nucleotide sequences were sequenced per donor, roughly a sixth of them non-productive. Both class I and class II loci were covered by HLA typing, at four-digit resolution. In a later genetic analysis, genome-wide SNP genotypes for about 55% of the roughly 700 donors were used, and that subset was treated as a discovery cohort. Every repertoire in the discovery cohort had been generated on one and the same sequencing platform. An early release that covered several hundred HLA-typed donors contained 250 to 350 gigabases of sequencing data and roughly 84 million unique TCR sequences. Roughly five DR-DQ haplotypes were treated as single units for association and clustering because of strong linkage in the cohort. An earlier analysis of some 600 of the donors applied high-throughput TCR beta sequencing to assess whether each TCR beta V gene segment acted as functional or pseudogenic. Along with the 666-subject first cohort, a separate validation cohort of over a hundred different subjects was used. A later analysis re-examined previously published TCR beta repertoires from 600 to 700 donors and added high-resolution HLA genotyping to investigate patterns of TCR occurrence. To predict cytomegalovirus infection status, the study combined high-throughput TCR immunosequencing, statistical association of individual TCRs with disease status, and machine learning. Donor age, sex, ethnicity and CMV serostatus were compiled alongside the repertoire data. Findings and caveats that apply to the study as a whole: Most TCR sequences were seen in very few donors, while some public TCRs were found in many individuals. A later analysis associated around 16,000 TCR beta sequences with specific HLA alleles at a false discovery rate of 0.05. Because some donors lacked HLA typing at each locus, the association tests relied only on the typed subset. The classifier was reported to diagnose cytomegalovirus status with high specificity and sensitivity in both the original cohort and the validation cohort. The study listed 150 to 200 TCR beta chains as associated with cytomegalovirus. Three of the identified cytomegalovirus-associated TCR beta chains were confirmed in vitro to be specific for cytomegalovirus antigens. A further reported finding was that TCR beta sequences accurately predicted the HLA-A and HLA-B alleles for most subjects in the first cohort. Assigning TCR associations to individual alleles was difficult when HLA alleles, especially DR and DQ, strongly co-occurred. The presence/absence analyses assumed that sequencing depth was roughly uniform across donors, and that assumption may not be true. According to a later analysis, most CMV-associated TCR beta chains appeared to be HLA-restricted, and the HLA associations seemed to be driven largely by CMV exposure. Immune exposure information for the cohort was limited to CMV serostatus. This cohort had only TCR beta chains sequenced, and the lack of alpha or paired-chain data limited which features could be detected. In an earlier analysis of 587 of the donors, most TCR beta V segments were observed in productive rearrangements about 87% or about 30% of the time, broadly matching IMGT annotations. A group of highly shared sequence variants was considered likely to be a technical artifact of the sequencing pipeline. A later analysis reported that several top co-occurrence clusters appeared linked to parvovirus B19, influenza, CMV and Epstein-Barr virus. According to a later genetic analysis, donors in an Asian-associated ancestry cluster had fewer N-insertions in productive TCRs than the approximately 650-donor mean. In a later analysis, TCR association rates were found to vary across HLA loci, with the most associated TCRs seen for DRB1 alleles and the fewest for HLA-C alleles. According to the authors, the approach could potentially be generalized to other disease states and immunological phenotypes. Correlated functional status among segregating V segments might be attributable to linkage disequilibrium, but an unknown experimental factor could not be ruled out. An association between a missense DCLRE1C variant and V-gene and J-gene trimming of TCR beta chains was found in a later genetic analysis and replicated in an independent cohort. Some IMGT-functional V segments, including TRBV6-2 and TRBV6-3, could not be distinguished by the 87-base-pair reads and were therefore excluded. Because counts were too low, about 17 rarely observed V segments, including chromosome 9 orphons, were excluded from the earlier analysis of fewer than 650 of the donors. In a later analysis, HLA-associated TCR beta chains showed more clonal expansion and lower generation probabilities than non-associated chains that were equally common.

About this clone itself: Its binding antigen is unknown. No base quality values were provided; no much bigger clone lies one nucleotide off.

The CDR3 contains 18 residues, cysteine and phenylalanine counted. Just CDR3 DNA is preserved here, 54 bases in frame from base 1. V is reduced by 4 bases and J by 2 bases, leaving a spacing of 20 bases between them. For CDR1 and CDR2, the germline V gene lists KGHSH and LQKENI. Libraries were built with the immunoSEQ multiplex PCR assay. A mixture of 60 forward primers for TCR Vbeta segments and 13 reverse primers for TCR Jbeta segments was used in the multiplex PCR. Amplification of the CDR3 region of rearranged TCR beta genes was performed with a multiplex PCR assay on genomic DNA. On the Illumina HiSeq System, the amplified TCR beta libraries were sequenced as 87-base-pair reads. In the paper's pipeline: Across the roughly 640 repertoires, a later analysis counted 78 million or so unique TCR beta chains, roughly 11 million of which were shared by at least two donors. A nearest-neighbor algorithm error-corrected the raw reads and collapsed the reads into unique sequences, merging closely related sequences to remove PCR and sequencing errors. Alignment of CDR3 sequences to IMGT reference sequences was used to assign V, D and J gene segments. For a sequence to be retained, a match of at least six nucleotides to both a V gene segment and a J gene segment was required. Rearrangements were classified as productive when the CDR3 lacked stop codons and remained in frame with V and J, and all other rearrangements were classified as non-productive. Following IMGT convention, CDR3 was defined as the stretch from the second conserved V-encoded cysteine up to the conserved J-encoded phenylalanine. The earlier analysis of a few hundred of the donors excluded any sequence lacking an unambiguous match to a single V gene segment. In an earlier analysis of several hundred of the donors, V segments were called functional above 56.7% productive rearrangements and were called segregating when the between-donor standard deviation exceeded 5%. To diagnose cytomegalovirus status from the catalog of TCR beta chain sequences, a statistical classification framework was built. V and J gene assignment, in a later analysis, came from comparing TCR nucleotide sequences with IMGT/GENE-DB human TR gene sequences. In a later analysis, CDR3 sequences and most-parsimonious VDJ recombination scenarios were assigned using the TCRdist pipeline. A later analysis defined each TCR beta chain by its CDR3 amino acid sequence plus V-gene family, and excluded reads lacking a unique V-gene family. To address suspected cross-contamination and a sequencing artifact, a later analysis removed around 590 highly shared, low-generation-probability nucleotide sequences. In a later analysis, a clonal expansion index for each public chain was calculated from normalized within-repertoire ranks of inferred template counts. Generation probabilities in a later analysis came from a VDJ recombination model fitted to out-of-frame rearrangements, and those results were checked against IGoR. Hypergeometric tests were used in a later analysis to score TCR-TCR, TCR-HLA and TCR-CMV co-occurrence, with a repertoire-size bias correction applied to the TCR pairs. False discovery rates were estimated in a later analysis by permuting HLA or CMV assignments 20 times. A later analysis grouped co-occurring TCRs with DBSCAN, adding TCRdist sequence similarity when clustering within HLA-allele-positive subsets. For co-occurrence clustering, repertoires with fewer than 30,000 or more than 120,000 public chains were excluded, along with four or five repertoires with anomalous nucleotide sharing. The table was pulled from immuneACCESS by TCRdb, which kept in-frame rearrangements only. Such tables lose some clones; where checked, under half of the loss comes from unresolved V genes, and the rest has no known cause. D and trimming come from the DNA, and the V and J calls and clone size come from that table. The table for this sample lists around 140,000 clones; just under 90% of them were counted only once. Under 6.5% of the sample is in the top ten clones.

The cohort was made up of about 670 healthy bone marrow donors. At the time of sampling, all cohort members were nominally healthy, though unrecorded immune exposures were likely present. The donor was CMV seronegative and belonged to the group of 350 to 400 seronegative cohort members. A peripheral blood sample was provided by each donor, and peripheral blood mononuclear cells were used for TCR beta sequencing. The Qiagen DNeasy Blood Extraction Kit was used to extract genomic DNA from the blood cell samples. The source material was PBMCs. This chain is built from TRBV18 and TRBJ2-2; TRBD2 is perhaps the D gene, given 6 matching bases. The receptor's source is a woman aged 30 to 39 in good health and CMV-seronegative. The CDR3 protein sequence reads: CASSRLKTSRGNTGELFF. The DNA sequence is TGTGCCAGCTCACGCCTTAAAACTAGCCGGGGAAACACCGGGGAGCTGTTTTTT.